The clone carrying this T cell receptor (beta chain) was detected only a few times. Its antigen is still unknown. The data originate from a study of T-cell memory formation after mild COVID-19. Study summary: Largely, TCR clusters stayed within a single donor.

Study-wide results and limits: Later expanders leaned CD4+, whereas clones that contracted between day 15 and 85 were balanced CD4/CD8. That cross-reactive memory joined was suggested by some responding clones appearing in pre-infection memory.

V was trimmed by 0 bases and J by 2 bases, leaving 13 bases between them. The CDR3 is 16 residues long. Germline V gene sequence: CDR1 LGHNA, CDR2 YSLEER. A 5'RACE reaction primed in the constant segment made cDNA libraries of TCR alpha and TCR beta, and these carried sample barcodes and UMIs. TCRdb analysed the 5' RACE reads with MiXCR anew, one entry per CDR3 protein. This sample has 350,000 to 500,000 distinct CDR3 sequences, with under 20% found just once. The source of this sequence is a young man who had mild COVID-19 (a few samples of this study predate the infection). Cell type and time point are not known. This chain connects TRBV4-3 to TRBJ1-2; no clear D gene. The specimen was PBMCs or a T cell subset sorted from them (not recorded which). For the CDR3, the DNA is TGCGCCAGCAGCCAAGATGGACTGCCGGAGAACTATGGCTACACCTTC. Amino acid sequence: CASSQDGLPENYGYTF.